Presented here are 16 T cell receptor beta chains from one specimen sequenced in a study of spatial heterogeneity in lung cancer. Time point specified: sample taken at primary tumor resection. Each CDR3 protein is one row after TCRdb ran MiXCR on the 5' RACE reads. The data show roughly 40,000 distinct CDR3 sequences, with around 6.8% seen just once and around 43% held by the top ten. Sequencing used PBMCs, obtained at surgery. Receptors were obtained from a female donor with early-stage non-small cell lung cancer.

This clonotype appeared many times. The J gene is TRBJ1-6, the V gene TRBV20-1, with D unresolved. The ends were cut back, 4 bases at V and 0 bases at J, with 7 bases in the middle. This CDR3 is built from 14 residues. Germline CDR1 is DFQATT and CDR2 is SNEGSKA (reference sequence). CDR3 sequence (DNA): TGCAGTGCTACTCAGAGCTCCTATAATTCACCCCTCCACTTT. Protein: CSATQSSYNSPLHF.

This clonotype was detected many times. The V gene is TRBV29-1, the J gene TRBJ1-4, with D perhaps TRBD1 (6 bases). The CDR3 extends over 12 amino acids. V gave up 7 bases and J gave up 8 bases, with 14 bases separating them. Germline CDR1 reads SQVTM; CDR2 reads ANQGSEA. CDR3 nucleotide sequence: TGCAGCGCACAGGGACGGAGGGAAAAACTGTTTTTT. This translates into CSAQGRREKLFF.

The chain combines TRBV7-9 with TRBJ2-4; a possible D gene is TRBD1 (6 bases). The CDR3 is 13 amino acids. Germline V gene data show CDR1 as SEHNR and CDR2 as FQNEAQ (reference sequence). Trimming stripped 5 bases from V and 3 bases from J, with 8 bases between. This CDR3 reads CASSLDSKNIQYF. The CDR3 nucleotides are TGTGCCAGCAGCCTGGACAGCAAAAACATTCAGTACTTC.

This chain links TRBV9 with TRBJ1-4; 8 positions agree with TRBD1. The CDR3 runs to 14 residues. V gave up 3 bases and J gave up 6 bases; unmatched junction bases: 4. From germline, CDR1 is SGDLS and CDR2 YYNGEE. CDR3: CASSAGQGHEKLFF. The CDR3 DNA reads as TGTGCCAGCAGCGCCGGACAGGGACATGAAAAACTGTTTTTT.

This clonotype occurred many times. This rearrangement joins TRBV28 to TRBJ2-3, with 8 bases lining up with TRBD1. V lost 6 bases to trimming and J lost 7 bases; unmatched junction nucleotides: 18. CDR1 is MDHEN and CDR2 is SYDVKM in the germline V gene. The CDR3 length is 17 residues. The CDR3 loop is CASSSTTQGAIPYTQYF. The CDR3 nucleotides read TGTGCCAGCAGCTCCACAACCCAGGGGGCCATCCCCTATACGCAGTATTTT.

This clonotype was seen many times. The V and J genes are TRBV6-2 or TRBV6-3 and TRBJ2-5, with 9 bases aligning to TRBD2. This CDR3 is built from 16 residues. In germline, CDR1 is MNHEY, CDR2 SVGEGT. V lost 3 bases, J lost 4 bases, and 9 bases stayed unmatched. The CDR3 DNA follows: TGTGCCAGCAGTTATGGGACTAGCCCCCAGGGAGAGACCCAGTACTTC. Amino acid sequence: CASSYGTSPQGETQYF.

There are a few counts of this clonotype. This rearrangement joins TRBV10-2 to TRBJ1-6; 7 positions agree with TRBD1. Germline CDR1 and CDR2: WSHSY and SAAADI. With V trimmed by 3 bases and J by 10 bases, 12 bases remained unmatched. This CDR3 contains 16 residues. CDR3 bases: TGCGCCAGCAGTGACTCCCGACAGGGCCTGGGATCACCCCTCCACTTT. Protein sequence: CASSDSRQGLGSPLHF.

CDR3: CASSPGRDRVYGYTF. The CDR3 DNA reads as TGTGCCAGCAGCCCCGGGAGAGACAGGGTCTATGGCTACACCTTC. V usage is TRBV9 and J usage is TRBJ1-2; 7 bases agree with TRBD1. Germline CDR1 reads SGDLS; CDR2 reads YYNGEE. V shed 4 bases, J shed 4 bases, and the junction held 10 bases outside the gene matches. The CDR3 loop spans 15 amino acids.

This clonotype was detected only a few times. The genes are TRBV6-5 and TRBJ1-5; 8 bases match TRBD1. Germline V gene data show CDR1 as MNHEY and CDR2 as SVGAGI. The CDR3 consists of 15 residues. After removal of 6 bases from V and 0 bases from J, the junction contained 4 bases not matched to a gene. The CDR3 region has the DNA TGTGCCAGCAGGGACAGGGCATATAGCAATCAGCCCCAGCATTTT. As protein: CASRDRAYSNQPQHF.

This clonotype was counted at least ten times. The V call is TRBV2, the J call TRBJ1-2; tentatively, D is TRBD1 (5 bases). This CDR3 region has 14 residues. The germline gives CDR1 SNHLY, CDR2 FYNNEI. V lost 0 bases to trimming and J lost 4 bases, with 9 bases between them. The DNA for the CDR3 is TGTGCCAGCAGTGAAGCGCGACAGTTCTATGGCTACACCTTC. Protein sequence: CASSEARQFYGYTF.

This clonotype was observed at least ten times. CDR3 loop: CASSPTRAGYSNQPQHF. The DNA of the CDR3 is TGTGCCAGCTCACCAACCCGGGCGGGGTATAGCAATCAGCCCCAGCATTTT. The chain couples TRBV18 to TRBJ1-5; D ambiguous. Germline V gene lookup returns CDR1 KGHSH and CDR2 LQKENI. Trimming took 2 bases from V and 0 from J, leaving 14 bases between them. The CDR3 runs to 17 residues.

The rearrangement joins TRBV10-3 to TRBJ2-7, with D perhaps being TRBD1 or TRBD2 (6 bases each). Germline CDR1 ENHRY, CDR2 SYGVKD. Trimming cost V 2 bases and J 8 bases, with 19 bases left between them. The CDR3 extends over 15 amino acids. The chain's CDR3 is CAISEGGGDTTKQYF. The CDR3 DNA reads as TGTGCCATCAGTGAGGGGGGCGGGGATACTACGAAGCAGTACTTC.

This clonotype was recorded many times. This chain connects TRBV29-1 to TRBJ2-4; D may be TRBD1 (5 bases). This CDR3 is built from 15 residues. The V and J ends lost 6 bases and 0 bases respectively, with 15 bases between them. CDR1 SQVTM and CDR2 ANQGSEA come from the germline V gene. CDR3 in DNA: TGCAGCGTCCCTGACAGCGAACTAGCCAAAAACATTCAGTACTTC. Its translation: CSVPDSELAKNIQYF.

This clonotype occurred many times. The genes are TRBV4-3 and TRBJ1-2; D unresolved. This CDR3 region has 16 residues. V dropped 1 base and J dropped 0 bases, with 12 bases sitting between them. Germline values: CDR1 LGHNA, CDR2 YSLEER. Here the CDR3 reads CASSQGRHYTNYGYTF. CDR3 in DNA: TGCGCCAGCAGCCAAGGCAGACACTATACTAACTATGGCTACACCTTC.

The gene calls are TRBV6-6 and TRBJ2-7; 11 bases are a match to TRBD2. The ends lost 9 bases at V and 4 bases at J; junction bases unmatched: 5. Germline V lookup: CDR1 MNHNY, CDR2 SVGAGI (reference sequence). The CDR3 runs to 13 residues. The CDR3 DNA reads TGTGCCAGTCGTAGCGGGGGGGAGTACGAGCAGTACTTC. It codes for CASRSGGEYEQYF.

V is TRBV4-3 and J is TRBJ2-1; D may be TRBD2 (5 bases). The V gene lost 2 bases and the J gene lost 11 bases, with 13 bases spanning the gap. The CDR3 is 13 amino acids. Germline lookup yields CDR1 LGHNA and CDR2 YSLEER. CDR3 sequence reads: CASSQNTRLKQFF. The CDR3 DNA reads TGCGCCAGCAGCCAAAACACTAGACTCAAGCAGTTCTTC.